The TCR beta chain under discussion was sequenced for a study of blood T cell repertoires in COVID-19 (dated by TCRdb to about 2020). General notes on the study: The collaborator samples originated in the United States, Italy and Spain and spanned the acute and convalescent phases of COVID-19. HLA class I and class II types, where available, came from metadata supplied by the sample provider rather than from assay-based typing. The material from the prospective study consisted of cDNA or gDNA derived from T cells, B-cell-depleted T cells, or PBMCs. Subjects who had been exposed to COVID-19, were actively infected with it, or had recovered from it provided the deeply sampled blood TCRbeta repertoires that made up the dataset. The repertoires were released in a freely available public database intended as a resource for research on the immune response to SARS-CoV-2. A de-identified subject ID, COVID-19 status, age in years and sex were almost always included in the sample metadata. Samples came from the ongoing ImmuneRACE study (first 160 participants) plus 1,254 subjects from 6 global collaborators.

Participants in the prospective study were aged roughly 18 to 100 years, lived in 24 United States geographic areas, and enrolled through a virtual design. Cohort assignment in the prospective study relied on participant-reported clinical history from a screening survey and a study questionnaire. A participant counted as exposed if, within 2 weeks of entering the study, that participant had been in contact with someone who had a PCR-confirmed or clinician-diagnosed COVID-19 case. Mobile phlebotomists in the prospective study collected whole blood, serum and a nasopharyngeal or oropharyngeal swab from every participant. Over an approximately 2-month period, participants in the prospective study had the option of providing additional blood draws and questionnaires. Prospective study blood samples were shipped either frozen or at room temperature before DNA extraction. Here is what the overall study found, with its caveats: Clinical and demographic metadata were provided uncurated, with the amount varying by source and participant.

A word on this clone: Its antigen is not yet known. Qualities for individual bases were not recorded, and no much larger clone is one base off.

From V the trimming removes 1 base and from J it removes 1 base, while the gene matches leave 5 bases of the junction unaccounted for. The CDR3 spans 18 residues, from the cysteine through the phenylalanine. Only the CDR3 DNA stays, 54 bases, in frame from base 1. The germline V gene (reference sequence) specifies LNHDA as CDR1 and SQIVND as CDR2. TCRbeta CDR3 regions were amplified from genomic DNA using the immunoSEQ Assay, a bias-controlled multiplex PCR. For the original study's pipeline: The number of nucleated cells in each sample was estimated from the amplification of reference gene primers within the assay. Sequence reads were collapsed and filtered to measure the absolute abundance of every unique TCRbeta CDR3 rearrangement. For each sample, productive Simpson clonality was calculated by taking the square root of Simpson's diversity index across productive rearrangements. TCRdb re-hosts the immuneACCESS table, in-frame sequences only. Its copies lack some clones; in the studies checked, an unresolved V gene accounts for under half of them, and the cause for the rest is not known. V and J calls and clone size come straight from that table; D and trimming were deduced from the DNA. The sample records about 320,000 clones, approximately 81% of which are singletons. The top ten clonotypes cover under 2% of the sample.

Input material: PBMCs or T cells enriched from blood (not recorded which). The source of this sequence is a woman aged 30 to 39 who had been exposed to COVID-19. Rearrangement joined TRBV19 to TRBJ2-5; 14 bases in the middle match TRBD2. The CDR3 corresponds to CASSIGGTSGSFQETQYF. The base sequence is TGTGCCAGTAGTATAGGAGGGACTAGCGGGAGCTTCCAAGAGACCCAGTACTTC.